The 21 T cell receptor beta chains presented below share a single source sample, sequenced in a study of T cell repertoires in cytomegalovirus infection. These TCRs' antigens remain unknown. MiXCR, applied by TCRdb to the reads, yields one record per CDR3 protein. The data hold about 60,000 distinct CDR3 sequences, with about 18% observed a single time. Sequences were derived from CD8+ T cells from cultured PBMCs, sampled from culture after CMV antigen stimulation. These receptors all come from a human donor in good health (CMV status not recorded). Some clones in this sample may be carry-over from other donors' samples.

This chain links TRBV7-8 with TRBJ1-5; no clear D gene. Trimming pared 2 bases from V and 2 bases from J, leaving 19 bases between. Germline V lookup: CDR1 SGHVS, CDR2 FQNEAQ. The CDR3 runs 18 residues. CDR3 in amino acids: CASSLSVSAGYGNQPQHF. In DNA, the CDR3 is TGTGCCAGCAGCTTATCGGTAAGCGCGGGATATGGCAATCAGCCCCAGCATTTT.

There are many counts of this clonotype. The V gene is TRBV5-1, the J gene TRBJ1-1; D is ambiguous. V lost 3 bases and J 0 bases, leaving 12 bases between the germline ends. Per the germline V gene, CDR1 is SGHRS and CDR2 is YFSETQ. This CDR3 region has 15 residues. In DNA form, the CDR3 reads TGCGCCAGCAGCTCCTCTTTAGGCATGAACACTGAAGCTTTCTTT. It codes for CASSSSLGMNTEAFF.

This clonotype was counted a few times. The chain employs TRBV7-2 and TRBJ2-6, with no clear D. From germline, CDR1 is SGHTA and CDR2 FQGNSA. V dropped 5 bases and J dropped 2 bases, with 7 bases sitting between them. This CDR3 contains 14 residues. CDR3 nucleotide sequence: TGTGCCAGCAGCGTCCAGGCTGGGGCCAACGTCCTGACTTTC. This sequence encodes CASSVQAGANVLTF.

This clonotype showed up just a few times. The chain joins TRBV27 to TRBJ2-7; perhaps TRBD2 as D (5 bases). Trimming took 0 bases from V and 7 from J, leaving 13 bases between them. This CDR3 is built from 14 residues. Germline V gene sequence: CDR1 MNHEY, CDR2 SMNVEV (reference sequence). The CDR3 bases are TGTGCCAGCAGTTTATCGTCGGACCGCGGGGAGCAGTACTTC. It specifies CASSLSSDRGEQYF.

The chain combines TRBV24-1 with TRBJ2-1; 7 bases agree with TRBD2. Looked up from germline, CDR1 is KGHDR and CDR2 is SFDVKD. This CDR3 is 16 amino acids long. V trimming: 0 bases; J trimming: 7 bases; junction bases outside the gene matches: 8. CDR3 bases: TGTGCCACCAGTGATTTGATCGAGGGAGGGAGAAATGAGCAGTTCTTC. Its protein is CATSDLIEGGRNEQFF.

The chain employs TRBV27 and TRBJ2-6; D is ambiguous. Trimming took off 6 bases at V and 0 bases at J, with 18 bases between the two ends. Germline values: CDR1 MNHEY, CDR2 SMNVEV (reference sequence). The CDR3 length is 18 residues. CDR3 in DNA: TGTGCCAGCAGCCTCACGCAGACTCATTTCTCTGGGGCCAACGTCCTGACTTTC. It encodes CASSLTQTHFSGANVLTF.

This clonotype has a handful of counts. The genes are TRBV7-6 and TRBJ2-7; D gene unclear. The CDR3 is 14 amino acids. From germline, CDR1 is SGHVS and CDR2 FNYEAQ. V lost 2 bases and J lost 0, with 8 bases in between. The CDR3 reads CASSLSGASYEQYF. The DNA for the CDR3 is TGTGCCAGCAGCTTAAGTGGCGCCTCCTACGAGCAGTACTTC.

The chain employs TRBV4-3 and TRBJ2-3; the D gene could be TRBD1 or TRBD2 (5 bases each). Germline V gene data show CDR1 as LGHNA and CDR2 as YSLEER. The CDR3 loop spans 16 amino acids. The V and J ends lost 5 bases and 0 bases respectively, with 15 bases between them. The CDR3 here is CASSERWGPSTDTQYF. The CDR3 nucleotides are TGCGCCAGCAGCGAAAGGTGGGGACCTAGCACAGATACGCAGTATTTT.

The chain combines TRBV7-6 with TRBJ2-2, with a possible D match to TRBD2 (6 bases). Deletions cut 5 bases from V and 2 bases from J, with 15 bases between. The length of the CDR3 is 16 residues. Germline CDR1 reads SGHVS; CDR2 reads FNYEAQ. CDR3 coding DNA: TGTGCCAGCAGCCCTTTGGCGGGGCTTAACACCGGGGAGCTGTTTTTT. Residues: CASSPLAGLNTGELFF.

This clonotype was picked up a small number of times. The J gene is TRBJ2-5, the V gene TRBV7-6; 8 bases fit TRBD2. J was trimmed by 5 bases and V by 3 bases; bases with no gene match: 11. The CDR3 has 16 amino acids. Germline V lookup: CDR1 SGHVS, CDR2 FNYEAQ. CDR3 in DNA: TGTGCCAGCAGCTTGGGGACTAGTGGGGTGAGGGAGACCCAGTACTTC. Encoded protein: CASSLGTSGVRETQYF. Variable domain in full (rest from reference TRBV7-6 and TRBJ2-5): GAGVSQSPRYKVTKRGQDVALRCDPISGHVSLYWYRQALGQGPEFLTYFNYEAQQDKSGLPNDRFSAERPEGSISTLTIQRTEQRDSAMYRCASSLGTSGVRETQYFGPGTRLLVL.

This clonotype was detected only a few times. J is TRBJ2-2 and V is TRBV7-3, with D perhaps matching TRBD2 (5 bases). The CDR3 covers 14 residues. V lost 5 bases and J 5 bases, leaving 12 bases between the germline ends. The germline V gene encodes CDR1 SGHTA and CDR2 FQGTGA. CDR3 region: CASSPKGGTGELFF. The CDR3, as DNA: TGTGCCAGCAGCCCCAAGGGCGGGACCGGGGAGCTGTTTTTT.

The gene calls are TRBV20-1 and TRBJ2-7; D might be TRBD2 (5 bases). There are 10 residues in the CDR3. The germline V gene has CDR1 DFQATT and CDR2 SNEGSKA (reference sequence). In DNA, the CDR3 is TGCAGCGTACTAGTCAACGAGCAGTACTTC. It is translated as CSVLVNEQYF.

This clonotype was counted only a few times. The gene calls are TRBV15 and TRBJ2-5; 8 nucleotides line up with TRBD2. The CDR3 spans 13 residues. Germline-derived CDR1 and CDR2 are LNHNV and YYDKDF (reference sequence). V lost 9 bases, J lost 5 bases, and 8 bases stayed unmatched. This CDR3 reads CATRLAGWETQYF. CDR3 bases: TGTGCCACACGGCTAGCGGGTTGGGAGACCCAGTACTTC.

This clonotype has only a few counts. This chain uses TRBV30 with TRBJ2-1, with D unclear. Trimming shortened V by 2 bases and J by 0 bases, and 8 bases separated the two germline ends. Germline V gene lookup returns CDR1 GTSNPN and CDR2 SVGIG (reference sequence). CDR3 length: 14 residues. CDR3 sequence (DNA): TGTGCCTGGAGTTGGCAGAGCTCCTACAATGAGCAGTTCTTC. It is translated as CAWSWQSSYNEQFF.

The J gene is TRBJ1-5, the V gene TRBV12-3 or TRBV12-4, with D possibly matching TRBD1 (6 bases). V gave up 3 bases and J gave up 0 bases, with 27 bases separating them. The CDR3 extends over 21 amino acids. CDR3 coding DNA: TGTGCCAGCAGTTTTAGGACAGCGGGGCCCATCGTCGTCGATAGCAATCAGCCCCAGCATTTT. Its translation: CASSFRTAGPIVVDSNQPQHF.

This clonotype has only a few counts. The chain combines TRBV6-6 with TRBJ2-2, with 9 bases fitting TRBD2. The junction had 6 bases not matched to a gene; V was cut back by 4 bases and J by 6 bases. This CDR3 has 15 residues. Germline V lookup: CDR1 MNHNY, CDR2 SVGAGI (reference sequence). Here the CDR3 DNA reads TGTGCCAGCAGTTTGGGACTAGCTCTCTCCGGGGAGCTGTTTTTT. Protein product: CASSLGLALSGELFF.

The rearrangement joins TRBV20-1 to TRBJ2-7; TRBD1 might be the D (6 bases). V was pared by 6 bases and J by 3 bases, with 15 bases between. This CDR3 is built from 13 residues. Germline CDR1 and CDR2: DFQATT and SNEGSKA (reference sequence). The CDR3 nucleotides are TGCAGTGCAACCGGGACATCTTTCTACGAGCAGTACTTC. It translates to CSATGTSFYEQYF.

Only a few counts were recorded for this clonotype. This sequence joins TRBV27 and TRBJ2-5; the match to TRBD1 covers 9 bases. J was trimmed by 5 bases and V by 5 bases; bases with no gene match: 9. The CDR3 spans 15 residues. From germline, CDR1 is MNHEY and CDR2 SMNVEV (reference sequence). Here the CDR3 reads CASSHTGGVGETQYF. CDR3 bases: TGTGCCAGCAGTCACACAGGGGGCGTCGGTGAGACCCAGTACTTC.

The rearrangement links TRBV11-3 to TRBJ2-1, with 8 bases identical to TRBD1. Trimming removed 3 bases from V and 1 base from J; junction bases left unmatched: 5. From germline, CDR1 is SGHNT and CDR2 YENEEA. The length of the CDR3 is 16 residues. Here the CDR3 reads CASSFRQGASYNEQFF. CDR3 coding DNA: TGTGCCAGCAGCTTTCGGCAGGGGGCTTCCTACAATGAGCAGTTCTTC.

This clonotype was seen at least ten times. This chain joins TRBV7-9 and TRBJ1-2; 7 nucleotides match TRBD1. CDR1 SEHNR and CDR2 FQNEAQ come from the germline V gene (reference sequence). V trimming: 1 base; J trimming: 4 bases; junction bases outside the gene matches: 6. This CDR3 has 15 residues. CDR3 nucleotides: TGTGCCAGCAGCTTAGGCACAGGGGTGGCCTATGGCTACACCTTC. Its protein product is CASSLGTGVAYGYTF.

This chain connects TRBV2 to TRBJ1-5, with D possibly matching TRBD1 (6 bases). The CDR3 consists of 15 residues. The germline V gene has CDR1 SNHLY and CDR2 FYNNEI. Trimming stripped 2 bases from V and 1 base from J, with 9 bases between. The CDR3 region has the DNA TGTGCCAGCAGTGAATGGGGGCAGAGCAATCAGCCCCAGCATTTT. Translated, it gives CASSEWGQSNQPQHF.